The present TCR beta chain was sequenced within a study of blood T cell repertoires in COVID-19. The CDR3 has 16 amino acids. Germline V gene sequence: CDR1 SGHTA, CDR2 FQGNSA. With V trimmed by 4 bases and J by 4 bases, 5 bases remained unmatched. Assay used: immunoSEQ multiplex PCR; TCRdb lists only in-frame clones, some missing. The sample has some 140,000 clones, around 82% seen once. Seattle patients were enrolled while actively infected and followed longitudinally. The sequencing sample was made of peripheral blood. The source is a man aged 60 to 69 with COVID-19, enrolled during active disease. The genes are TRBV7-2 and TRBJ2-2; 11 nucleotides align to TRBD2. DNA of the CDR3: TGTGCCAGCAGCTATCCGGGACTAGCGGCCACCGGGGAGCTGTTTTTT. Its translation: CASSYPGLAATGELFF.